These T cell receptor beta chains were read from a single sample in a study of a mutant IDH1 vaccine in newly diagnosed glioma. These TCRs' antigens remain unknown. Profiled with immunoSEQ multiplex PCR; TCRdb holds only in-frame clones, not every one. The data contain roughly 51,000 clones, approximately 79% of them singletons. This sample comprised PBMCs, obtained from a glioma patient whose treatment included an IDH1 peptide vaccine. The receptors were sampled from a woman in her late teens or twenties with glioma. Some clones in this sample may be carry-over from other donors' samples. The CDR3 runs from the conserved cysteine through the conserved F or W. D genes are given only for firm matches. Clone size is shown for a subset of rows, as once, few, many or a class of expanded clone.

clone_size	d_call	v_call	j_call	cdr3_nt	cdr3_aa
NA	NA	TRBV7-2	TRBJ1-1	TGTGCCAGCAGCTTAGGGATGGGCAGGGACACTGAAGCTTTCTTT	CASSLGMGRDTEAFF
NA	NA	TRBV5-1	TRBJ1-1	TGCGCCAGCAGCTTGTATGGGAGCACTGAAGCTTTCTTT	CASSLYGSTEAFF
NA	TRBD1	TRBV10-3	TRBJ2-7	TGTGCCATCAGTGAGTTAGCCGAGGACAGGGTCGAGGAGCAGTACTTC	CAISELAEDRVEEQYF
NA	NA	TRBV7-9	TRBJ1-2	TGTGCCAGCAGCTTAGGGGGACGGACCTATGGCTACACCTTC	CASSLGGRTYGYTF
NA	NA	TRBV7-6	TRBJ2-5	TGTGCCAGCAGCTTATACAGTAACCAAGAGACCCAGTACTTC	CASSLYSNQETQYF
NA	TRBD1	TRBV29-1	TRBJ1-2	TGCAGCGCTTCCCCGGACAGGGATAACTATGGCTACACCTTC	CSASPDRDNYGYTF
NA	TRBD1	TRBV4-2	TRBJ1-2	TGTGCCAGCAGCCAAGAACAGGGGGCGAGCGGTGGCTACACCTTC	CASSQEQGASGGYTF
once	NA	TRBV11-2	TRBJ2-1	TGTGCCAGCAGCTCTGGGGACGGCAATGAGCAGTTCTTC	CASSSGDGNEQFF
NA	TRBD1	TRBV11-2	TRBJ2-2	TGTGCCAGCAGCAATAGTGACAGGGGCAACACCGGGGAGCTGTTTTTT	CASSNSDRGNTGELFF
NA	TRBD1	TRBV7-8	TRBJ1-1	TGTGCCAGCAGCTTAGACGCAGGGGGGGGCACTGAAGCTTTCTTT	CASSLDAGGGTEAFF
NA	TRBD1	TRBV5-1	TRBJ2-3	TGCGCCAGCAGCTGGGGACAGGGTCCAACAGATACGCAGTATTTT	CASSWGQGPTDTQYF
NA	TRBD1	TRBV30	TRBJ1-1	TGTGCCTGGAGTGTAACTCGAACCGGGACAGCCAACACTGAAGCTTTCTTT	CAWSVTRTGTANTEAFF
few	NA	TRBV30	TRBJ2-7	TGTGCCTGGAGTCCGGGCGCCTACGAGCAGTACTTC	CAWSPGAYEQYF
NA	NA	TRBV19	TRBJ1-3	TGTGCCAGTAGTACCCAGAGAGCCTCTGGAAACACCATATATTTT	CASSTQRASGNTIYF
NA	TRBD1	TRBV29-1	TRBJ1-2	TGCAGCGTTGAGTCAGGGGGCGACTATGGCTACACCTTC	CSVESGGDYGYTF
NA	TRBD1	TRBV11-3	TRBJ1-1	TGTGCCAGCAGCCGACAGGGGAAAGCTTTCTTT	CASSRQGKAFF
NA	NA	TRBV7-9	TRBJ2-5	TGTGCCAGCAGCCAGACAGAAGAGACCCAGTACTTC	CASSQTEETQYF